Shown below are 6 T cell receptor beta chains from a single sample sequenced in a study of blood T cell repertoires in COVID-19. The assay was immunoSEQ multiplex PCR, and TCRdb's table has in-frame clones only and misses some. The sample consists of 400,000 to 550,000 clones, 75% to 90% of them appearing once. Material: peripheral blood. The source of these receptors is a woman in her twenties or thirties with acute or convalescent COVID-19.

The table lists this clone with a few counts. V and J are TRBV12-3 or TRBV12-4 and TRBJ1-2, with TRBD1 as a possible D gene (5 bases). The CDR3 consists of 12 residues. V was clipped by 6 bases and J by 4 bases, with 9 bases between them. The CDR3 DNA reads as TGTGCCAGCAGGCGGGGCAGCTATGGCTACACCTTC. It is translated as CASRRGSYGYTF.

The chain uses TRBV7-3 and TRBJ1-3, with 8 bases matching TRBD1. This CDR3 has 15 residues. Germline lookup yields CDR1 SGHTA and CDR2 FQGTGA. V gave up 2 bases and J gave up 4 bases; unmatched junction bases: 4. Here the CDR3 reads CASSLDRGYGNTIYF. The CDR3 bases are TGTGCCAGCAGCTTAGACAGGGGCTACGGAAACACCATATATTTT.

V and J are TRBV9 and TRBJ1-1; TRBD1 is a possible D gene (5 bases). The CDR3 is made up of 15 amino acids. Trimming took off 6 bases at V and 4 bases at J, with 19 bases between the two ends. The germline CDR1 and CDR2 sequences are SGDLS and YYNGEE. The CDR3 spells CASTPDQGITTEAFF. For the CDR3, the DNA is TGTGCCAGCACCCCGGACCAGGGAATCACCACTGAAGCTTTCTTT.

This chain connects TRBV11-2 to TRBJ2-1; 13 bases align to TRBD2. The CDR3 is 15 residues long. After removal of 3 bases from V and 9 bases from J, the junction contained 5 bases not matched to a gene. Germline CDR1 SGHAT, CDR2 FQNNGV. The CDR3 is CASSFITSGGGEQFF. The CDR3 DNA reads as TGTGCCAGCAGCTTTATAACTAGCGGGGGGGGTGAGCAGTTCTTC.

This rearrangement joins TRBV7-8 to TRBJ2-5; D gene ambiguous. Germline CDR1 is SGHVS and CDR2 is FQNEAQ. The CDR3 runs 14 residues. Trimming removed 2 bases from V and 1 base from J, with 8 bases in between. In DNA, the CDR3 is TGTGCCAGCAGCTTATTTTTCAGCCAAGAGACCCAGTACTTC. This translates into CASSLFFSQETQYF.

The gene calls are TRBV5-1 and TRBJ2-7; TRBD1 aligns across 8 bases. Trimming removed 4 bases from V and 6 bases from J; junction bases left unmatched: 15. Germline CDR1 and CDR2: SGHRS and YFSETQ. The CDR3 runs 16 residues. CDR3 sequence: CASSLTAGGSFGEQYF. CDR3 DNA sequence: TGCGCCAGCAGCCTGACAGCAGGGGGCAGCTTTGGCGAGCAGTACTTC.